This TCR beta chain is from a study of cytomegalovirus exposure and HLA in healthy donors. Study information: An earlier analysis found some 100 million unique TCR beta sequences from 150 million to 200 million T cells.

As concerns this clone: Its matching antigen is unknown.

Study-wide results and limits: The likely origin of a cluster of highly shared sequence variants was a sequencing artifact. Accounts indicate the classifier identified cytomegalovirus status with strong specificity and sensitivity.

CDR1 GTSNPN and CDR2 SVGIG come from the germline V gene (reference sequence). This CDR3 spans 15 amino acids. Trimming took 5 bases from V and 0 from J; bases not matched to a gene: 8. In the PCR, 60 Vbeta and 13 Jbeta primers were used. The table came from immunoSEQ multiplex PCR; TCRdb's copy has only in-frame clones and leaves some out. Here the sample spans some 45,000 clones, less than 75% being singletons. The rearrangement uses TRBV30 and TRBJ2-3; 7 positions match TRBD2. This TCR came from a young man in good health and CMV-seronegative. Sequencing was performed on PBMCs. CDR3 sequence: CAWAWGGSSTDTQYF. In DNA, the CDR3 is TGTGCCTGGGCGTGGGGGGGAAGCAGCACAGATACGCAGTATTTT.